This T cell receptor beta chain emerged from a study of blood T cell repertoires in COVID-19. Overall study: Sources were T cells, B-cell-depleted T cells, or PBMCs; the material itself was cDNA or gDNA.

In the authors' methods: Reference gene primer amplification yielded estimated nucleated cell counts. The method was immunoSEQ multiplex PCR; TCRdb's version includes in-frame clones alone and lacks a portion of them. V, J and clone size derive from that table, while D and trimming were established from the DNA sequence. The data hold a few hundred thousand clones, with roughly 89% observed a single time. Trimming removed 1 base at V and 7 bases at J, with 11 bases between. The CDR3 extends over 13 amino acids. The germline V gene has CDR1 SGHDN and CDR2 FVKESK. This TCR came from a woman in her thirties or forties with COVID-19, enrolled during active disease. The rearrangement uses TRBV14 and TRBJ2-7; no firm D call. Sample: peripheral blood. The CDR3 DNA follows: TGTGCCAGCAGCCAAGGGTGGGCGTATGAGCAGTACTTC. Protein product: CASSQGWAYEQYF.